Shown below are 28 T cell receptor beta chains from a single sample sequenced in a study of monozygotic twins with inflammatory bowel disease. TCRdb re-called the 5' RACE reads; every CDR3 protein appears as one record, without DNA. The sample holds over 350,000 distinct CDR3 sequences. Sequenced input: blood. All receptors come from a human donor with ulcerative colitis or Crohn's disease, or a healthy co-twin of an affected twin (not recorded which).

The rearrangement uses TRBV25-1 and TRBJ2-7; TCRdb picks TRBD1, but there is no DNA to check that call. CDR1 and CDR2 (germline): MGHDK, SYGVNS. This CDR3 has 16 residues. CDR3 sequence: CASSESGTGKSYEQYF.

The rearrangement joins TRBV13 to TRBJ1-2; no DNA is available, so the TRBD1 call from TCRdb remains unchecked. The CDR3 is made up of 17 amino acids. The germline CDR1 and CDR2 sequences are PRHDT and FYEKMQ (reference sequence). The CDR3 here is CASSLGSQPRQGGGYTF.

The rearrangement links TRBV5-1 to TRBJ1-5; TCRdb's D gene call, TRBD1, goes unchecked for lack of DNA. CDR3 size: 13 residues. Germline V gives CDR1 SGHRS, CDR2 YFSETQ. The CDR3: CASSPGENQPQHF.

The chain combines TRBV3-1 with TRBJ2-6; TCRdb gives TRBD2 as the D gene, but with no DNA this cannot be confirmed. Germline lookup yields CDR1 LGHDT and CDR2 YNNKEL (reference sequence). This CDR3 spans 20 amino acids. This chain's CDR3 is CASSLFSSLVGSSGANVLTF.

The chain links TRBV7-3 to TRBJ1-2; the D gene TCRdb calls, TRBD1, cannot be checked with no DNA. Germline V gene lookup returns CDR1 SGHTA and CDR2 FQGTGA. CDR3 length equals 15 residues. The CDR3 is CASSSNRDSSYGYTF.

This chain connects TRBV3-1 to TRBJ1-1; TCRdb's assignment of TRBD1 cannot be checked, as there is no DNA. The CDR3 loop spans 15 amino acids. CDR1 is LGHDT and CDR2 is YNNKEL in the germline V gene (reference sequence). The CDR3 loop reads CASSRDRPRNTEAFF.

The chain joins TRBV27 to TRBJ1-1. Germline values: CDR1 MNHEY, CDR2 SMNVEV (reference sequence). This CDR3 has 17 residues. This CDR3 is CASSPSTQKNRKAEAFF.

The chain links TRBV11-3 to TRBJ2-1. The CDR3 extends over 15 amino acids. CDR1 is SGHNT, CDR2 YENEEA, per germline. CDR3 loop: CASSSAASSYNEQFF.

The chain carries TRBV7-9 and TRBJ2-7; TCRdb outputs TRBD1, but without DNA this stays unchecked. CDR1 is SEHNR and CDR2 is FQNEAQ in the germline V gene (reference sequence). The CDR3 spans 16 residues. The CDR3 loop is CASSFTGGVSSYEQYF.

V gene TRBV29-1 combines with J gene TRBJ2-2; checking the TCRdb D call of TRBD2 is not possible without DNA. CDR3 length equals 14 residues. Germline CDR1 SQVTM, CDR2 ANQGSEA. The CDR3 spells CSAKTSINTGELFF.

The chain's CDR3 is CAISLGAGDNEQFF. This sequence joins TRBV10-3 and TRBJ2-1; the D call of TRBD1 rests on TCRdb alone, since no DNA is present to check it. Germline values: CDR1 ENHRY, CDR2 SYGVKD. The CDR3 extends over 14 amino acids.

This rearrangement joins TRBV5-1 to TRBJ1-6; checking the TCRdb D call of TRBD1 is not possible without DNA. Germline-derived CDR1 and CDR2 are SGHRS and YFSETQ. The CDR3 loop spans 15 amino acids. CDR3 region: CASSSQGAHNSPLHF. The full variable domain, with the rest looked up from reference TRBV5-1 and TRBJ1-6, is KAGVTQTPRYLIKTRGQQVTLSCSPISGHRSVSWYQQTPGQGLQFLFEYFSETQRNKGNFPGRFSGRQFSNSRSEMNVSTLELGDSALYLCASSSQGAHNSPLHFGNGTRLTVT.

This rearrangement joins TRBV13 to TRBJ1-6. The CDR3 has 14 amino acids. The V gene's germline CDR1 is PRHDT and CDR2 FYEKMQ (reference sequence). This chain's CDR3 is CASRAGLDNSPLHF.

The rearrangement joins TRBV6-1 to TRBJ2-1. The germline gives CDR1 MNHNS, CDR2 SASEGT. This CDR3 is 15 amino acids long. CDR3 sequence: CASSKGGSVYNEQFF.

The gene calls are TRBV9 and TRBJ2-3; TCRdb calls TRBD2, which cannot be checked without DNA. This CDR3 spans 15 amino acids. CDR1 SGDLS and CDR2 YYNGEE come from the germline V gene. CDR3 sequence reads: CASAVSGGAPDTQYF. The whole variable domain, remainder taken from reference TRBV9 and TRBJ2-3, is DSGVTQTPKHLITATGQRVTLRCSPRSGDLSVYWYQQSLDQGLQFLIQYYNGEERAKGNILERFSAQQFPDLHSELNLSSLELGDSALYFCASAVSGGAPDTQYFGPGTRLTVL.

V is TRBV5-5 and J is TRBJ2-7; absent DNA, TCRdb's TRBD2 call cannot be checked. Germline CDR1 reads SGHKS; CDR2 reads YYEKEE (reference sequence). This CDR3 spans 16 amino acids. CDR3 loop: CASSGTSGIISYEQYF.

The V call is TRBV19, the J call TRBJ1-2; TCRdb's assignment of TRBD1 cannot be checked, as there is no DNA. The germline V gene has CDR1 LNHDA and CDR2 SQIVND (reference sequence). This CDR3 region has 14 residues. The CDR3 reads CASSIDGTNYGYTF.

This rearrangement joins TRBV6-2 or TRBV6-3 to TRBJ2-6; the TRBD2 assignment by TCRdb is unverifiable without DNA. Per the germline V gene, CDR1 is MNHEY and CDR2 is SVGEGT. The CDR3 is 20 amino acids. CDR3 sequence: CASRTTYIIFRGGPTNVLTF.

The chain employs TRBV3-1 and TRBJ2-5; the D call from TCRdb, TRBD1, cannot be confirmed without DNA. Germline V gives CDR1 LGHDT, CDR2 YNNKEL (reference sequence). The CDR3 is made up of 18 amino acids. The CDR3 sequence is CASSLGSFGQVPWETQYF.

J is TRBJ2-7 and V is TRBV4-2. The CDR3 is 14 amino acids. The V gene's germline CDR1 is LGHNA and CDR2 YNFKEQ. The CDR3 region is CASSPEDSSYEQYF.

This chain uses TRBV27 with TRBJ1-2. Germline V CDR1 and CDR2: MNHEY, SMNVEV (reference sequence). CDR3 length equals 15 residues. CDR3 loop: CASSLYSGANYGYTF.

This chain links TRBV6-2 or TRBV6-3 with TRBJ2-1; as DNA is missing, the TRBD1 call by TCRdb cannot be tested. This CDR3 has 14 residues. Per germline, CDR1 MNHEY and CDR2 SVGEGT. The CDR3 sequence is CASSYSYRGQEQFF.

This rearrangement joins TRBV5-6 to TRBJ2-1. CDR1 is SGHDT, CDR2 YYEEEE, per germline. This CDR3 has 13 amino acids. The CDR3 here is CASSLARGDEQFF.

The genes are TRBV11-2 and TRBJ1-6; TCRdb's D call of TRBD1 is untestable without DNA. This CDR3 contains 15 residues. Germline V gene lookup returns CDR1 SGHAT and CDR2 FQNNGV. CDR3: CASSLSRGYNSPLHF.

The CDR3 loop reads CASTSDRATTDTQYF. The genes are TRBV7-2 and TRBJ2-3; the TCRdb call, TRBD1, lacks DNA for checking. This CDR3 region has 15 residues. Per the germline V gene, CDR1 is SGHTA and CDR2 is FQGNSA.

The CDR3 spells CASSPGHALSGNTIYF. The chain combines TRBV7-6 with TRBJ1-3; checking the TCRdb D call of TRBD1 is not possible without DNA. Per the germline V gene, CDR1 is SGHVS and CDR2 is FNYEAQ. This CDR3 is 16 amino acids long.

J is TRBJ1-2 and V is TRBV14; without DNA, the TCRdb call of TRBD1 cannot be checked. Germline V gene data show CDR1 as SGHDN and CDR2 as FVKESK. The CDR3 length is 15 residues. The CDR3 reads CASSQSTGVNYGYTF.

The genes are TRBV29-1 and TRBJ1-1; TCRdb gives TRBD1 as the D gene, but with no DNA this cannot be confirmed. Germline V gene data show CDR1 as SQVTM and CDR2 as ANQGSEA. The CDR3 covers 13 residues. The CDR3 protein is CSVGQGAYTEAFF.